What follows is one TCR beta chain and its context. The antigen it recognizes is unknown. Qualities for individual bases were not recorded, and no much larger clone is one base off. The sample originates from a study of CD4 T cells in relation to SARS-CoV-2 and coronaviruses (dated by TCRdb to the early 2020s). Regarding the study in general: In the ViraFEST assay, PBMCs were cultured with antigen for approximately eleven days, after which TCR beta CDR3s were sequenced to identify clonal expansions specific to the antigen. The negative reference condition was either a culture with an HIV-1 Nef peptide pool or a culture with no peptide. Using patient-derived lymphoblastoid cell lines, the shared crossreactive spike epitopes were mapped to their HLA restriction. At the level of individual TCR clonotypes, the study measured memory CD4+ T cell crossreactivity between SARS-CoV-2 spike protein and common cold coronavirus spike proteins. The Adaptive Biotechnologies TCR-sequencing kit was used to sequence samples from a few pre-COVID donors and the naive versus memory experiments, while other data came from Illumina-based sequencing. Expansion assays from other donors in the study were sequenced with a different, Illumina-based TCR-beta assay.

The receptor library was made with the immunoSEQ multiplex PCR assay. The original pipeline was this. During preprocessing, nonproductive sequences were discarded, as were any CDR3s that did not begin with C, did not end with F or W, or were shorter than 7 amino acids. Antigen-specific clonotypes were called with the MANAFEST web app on the basis of expansion relative to the reference and to other culture wells. To be counted as positive, a clone had to show significant expansion compared with the reference culture, at an FDR below 0.05, in 2 of 3 replicate wells. For a clone to be considered positive, significant expansion relative to all other tandem wells and an odds ratio above 5 were also required. After three terminal residues were trimmed from each end, CDR3 homology was quantified as pairwise Levenshtein distance using the stringdist R package. In its TCRdb copy, this immuneACCESS table keeps in-frame sequences only and misses some clones. Where compared with another copy, unresolved V genes explain less than half of these, and the others have no known cause. That table is the source of V, J and clone size, and D and trimming were worked out from the DNA. The sample table records about 26,000 clones; 70% to 80% of these occur just once. Around a sixth of the sample lies in the top ten.

General conclusions and limits of the study: Pre-pandemic and post-infection samples were not both contributed by any donor, so tracing of the source of pre-existing responses was limited. Crossreactivity analysis was centred on spike protein, so crossreactivity against other viral proteins was not assessed. Significantly weaker SARS-CoV-2-driven expansion was shown by crossreactive clones than by monoreactive clones, consistent with antigenic imprinting. The study was constrained by small numbers of patients and of tested TCRs. Memory CD4+ clonotypes crossrecognizing SARS-CoV-2 and at least one common cold coronavirus spike were found in approximately 60% of donors.

CD4+ T cells from unexposed donors were collected before the COVID-19 pandemic (2011-2018). Following 10 days of culture, the EasySep CD4+ T cell isolation kit was used to isolate CD4+ T cells. Unexposed donor CD4+ T cells were tested for reactivity to SARS-CoV-2 S and N and four common cold coronavirus spike pools, as cell number allowed. Each well held two million PBMCs cultured in IMDM containing 5% human AB serum and about 11 IU/ml IL-2. Half of the culture medium was replaced with fresh IL-2-containing medium on days 3 and 7. Each peptide culture condition was generally run in triplicate replicate wells. The leukapheresis product used for the unexposed donors was purchased from a commercial source. Ficoll-Paque PLUS gradient centrifugation was used to isolate PBMCs from either whole blood or leukapheresis product. PBMCs were either cryopreserved at -140 degrees C or used fresh in the expansion assay. The QIAamp Micro DNA Kit was used to extract genomic DNA from the CD4+ T cells.

The specimen sequenced was CD4+ T cells from PBMCs, cultured in vitro. This clonotype was obtained from a human donor in good health.

The encoded CDR3 is CASSLSPQFASSYNEQFF. At the DNA level, the sequence is TGTGCCAGCAGTTTATCGCCTCAATTTGCGAGCTCCTACAATGAGCAGTTCTTC. This receptor chain uses TRBV27 and TRBJ2-1; no confident D gene assignment can be made. From cysteine to phenylalanine, the CDR3 is 18 amino acids long. CDR3 DNA is the only sequence kept; it has 54 bases, read in frame from the first base. Trimming costs V 0 bases and J 0 bases, and their ends lie 15 bases apart. CDR1 and CDR2, per the germline V gene (reference sequence), are MNHEY and SMNVEV.